One and the same sample provided the 10 T cell receptor beta chains below, sequenced in a study of beta chain features in type 1 diabetes. As every portion of the isolated RNA was reverse transcribed, the sequencing read expressed TCRB transcripts. Here immunoSEQ multiplex PCR was the method, and the copy in TCRdb shows in-frame clones only, minus some. The sample lists hundreds of thousands of clones; 13% were seen once. Their antigens remain unidentified. Points from the study as a whole: TCRB CDR3s from Type 1 diabetes patients were moderately but significantly shorter in all four CD4+ subsets.

Sequencing used naive CD4+ T cells from blood. The receptor source for this set is a man younger than 35 with type 1 diabetes.

In its sample, this clone was seen a few times. The chain uses TRBV2 and TRBJ2-2; maybe TRBD2 (6 bases). Trimming pared 8 bases from V and 3 bases from J, leaving 13 bases between. Per germline, CDR1 SNHLY and CDR2 FYNNEI. This CDR3 has 14 amino acids. CDR3 sequence: CASGAGPYTGELFF. DNA of the CDR3: TGTGCCAGCGGGGCGGGGCCCTACACCGGGGAGCTGTTTTTT.

The chain links TRBV6-5 to TRBJ1-5, with D perhaps matching TRBD1 (5 bases). This CDR3 comprises 14 residues. The germline CDR1 and CDR2 sequences are MNHEY and SVGAGI. With 5 bases removed from V and 2 bases from J, the gap between germline ends came to 10 bases. CDR3: CASSKTDGNQPQHF. CDR3 in DNA: TGTGCCAGCAGTAAGACAGATGGCAATCAGCCCCAGCATTTT.

This clone was counted between two and nine times. CDR3 amino acids: CASGGYNEQFF. The CDR3 DNA reads TGTGCCAGCGGAGGATACAATGAGCAGTTCTTC. The chain joins TRBV6-6 to TRBJ2-1; TRBD2 is a possible D gene (5 bases). Germline V gene lookup returns CDR1 MNHNY and CDR2 SVGAGI (reference sequence). The CDR3 contains 11 residues. Trimming stripped 8 bases from V and 4 bases from J, with 6 bases between.

This rearrangement joins TRBV30 to TRBJ2-2; perhaps TRBD2 as D (5 bases). Trimming removed 4 bases from V and 4 bases from J, with 10 bases in between. The CDR3 has 13 amino acids. In germline, CDR1 is GTSNPN, CDR2 SVGIG (reference sequence). The CDR3 bases are TGTGCCTGGACCGGACTCGGCACCGGGGAGCTGTTTTTT. Residues: CAWTGLGTGELFF.

The V gene is TRBV15, the J gene TRBJ2-1, with 9 bases matching TRBD2. J was trimmed by 4 bases and V by 0 bases; bases with no gene match: 4. Germline CDR1 is LNHNV and CDR2 is YYDKDF (reference sequence). The CDR3 covers 16 residues. The CDR3: CATSREGLALYNEQFF. The CDR3 region has the DNA TGTGCCACCAGCAGAGAAGGACTAGCGCTATACAATGAGCAGTTCTTC.

The V gene is TRBV5-6, the J gene TRBJ2-7; D is unclear. The CDR3 runs 16 residues. Germline CDR1 reads SGHDT; CDR2 reads YYEEEE. Trimming shortened V by 0 bases and J by 6 bases, and 19 bases separated the two germline ends. The CDR3 spells CASSLGFKGKLGEQYF. The CDR3 nucleotides read TGTGCCAGCAGCTTGGGGTTCAAGGGCAAGCTGGGCGAGCAGTACTTC.

The genes are TRBV7-9 and TRBJ2-4, with D possibly being TRBD2 (5 bases). The V end was cut by 5 bases, the J end by 0 bases, with 14 bases between. This CDR3 spans 16 amino acids. From germline, CDR1 is SEHNR and CDR2 FQNEAQ (reference sequence). This CDR3 reads CASSTTDGLAKNIQYF. The DNA of the CDR3 is TGTGCCAGCAGCACGACGGACGGACTAGCCAAAAACATTCAGTACTTC.

The table lists this clone with a few counts. The CDR3 here is CASSVGQNEDEQYF. In DNA, the CDR3 is TGTGCCAGCAGCGTCGGACAGAATGAAGACGAGCAGTACTTC. The chain has TRBV7-9 and TRBJ2-7; TRBD1 might be the D (6 bases). CDR3 size: 14 residues. Trimming shortened V by 5 bases and J by 5 bases, and 16 bases separated the two germline ends. Germline CDR1 SEHNR, CDR2 FQNEAQ (reference sequence).

This clone occurred a few times. The chain has TRBV30 and TRBJ1-4; TRBD1 agrees at 8 bases. This CDR3 spans 15 amino acids. The germline gives CDR1 GTSNPN, CDR2 SVGIG (reference sequence). V lost 2 bases, J lost 6 bases, and 8 bases stayed unmatched. The CDR3 region is CAWSTRQGLDEKLFF. CDR3 coding DNA: TGTGCCTGGAGTACCCGACAGGGGTTGGATGAAAAACTGTTTTTT. Combining the CDR3 with reference TRBV30 and TRBJ1-4 gives the whole variable domain SQTIHQWPATLVQPVGSPLSLECTVEGTSNPNLYWYRQAAGRGLQLLFYSVGIGQISSEVPQNLSASRPQDRQFILSSKKLLLSDSGFYLCAWSTRQGLDEKLFFGSGTQLSVL.

The chain joins TRBV12-5 to TRBJ1-1, with TRBD1 as a possible D gene (5 bases). The CDR3 is 15 residues long. Trimming removed 4 bases at V and 0 bases at J, with 12 bases between. Germline assignment: CDR1 LGHNT and CDR2 FRNRAP. Written as DNA, the CDR3 is TGTGCTAGTGGTTGGGGGTTGGGGGTGAACACTGAAGCTTTCTTT. Protein sequence: CASGWGLGVNTEAFF.